One T cell receptor (beta chain) is described in this entry. This entry is derived from a study of blood T cells in healthy people across ages. Germline assignment: CDR1 DFQATT and CDR2 SNEGSKA (reference sequence). The CDR3 is 13 residues long. A sample-barcoded 5' primer and a J-beta primer mix were used in a second PCR of about 7 to 12 cycles. A single record per CDR3 protein comes from TCRdb applying MiXCR to the 5' RACE reads. The data hold about 650,000 distinct CDR3 sequences, with 45% to 60% observed a single time. The specimen was blood. The V gene is TRBV20-1, the J gene TRBJ2-1; 9 nucleotides line up with TRBD1. The end of the DNA fits TRBJ2-7 better, so the J call may be wrong. The sequence was obtained from an elderly woman in good health. The CDR3 DNA follows: TGCAGTGCTTGGGGGGACAGGGACGGCGAGCAGTACTTC. Its translation: CSAWGDRDGEQYF.